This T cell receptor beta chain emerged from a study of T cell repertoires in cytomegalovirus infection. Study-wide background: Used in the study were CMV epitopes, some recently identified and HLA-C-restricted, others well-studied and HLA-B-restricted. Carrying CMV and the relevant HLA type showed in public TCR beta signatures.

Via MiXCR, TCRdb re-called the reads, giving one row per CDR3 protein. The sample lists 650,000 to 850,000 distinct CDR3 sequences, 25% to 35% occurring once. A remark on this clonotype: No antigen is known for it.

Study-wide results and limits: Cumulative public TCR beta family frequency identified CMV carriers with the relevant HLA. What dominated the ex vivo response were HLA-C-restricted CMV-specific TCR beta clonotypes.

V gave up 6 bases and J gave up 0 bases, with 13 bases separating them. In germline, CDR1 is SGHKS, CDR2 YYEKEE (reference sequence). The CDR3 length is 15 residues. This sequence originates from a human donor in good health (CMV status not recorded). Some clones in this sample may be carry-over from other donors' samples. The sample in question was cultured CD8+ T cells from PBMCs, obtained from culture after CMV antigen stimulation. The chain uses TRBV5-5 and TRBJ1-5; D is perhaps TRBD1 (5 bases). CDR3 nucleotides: TGTGCCAGCACCTGGGACGACTATAGCAATCAGCCCCAGCATTTT. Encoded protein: CASTWDDYSNQPQHF.